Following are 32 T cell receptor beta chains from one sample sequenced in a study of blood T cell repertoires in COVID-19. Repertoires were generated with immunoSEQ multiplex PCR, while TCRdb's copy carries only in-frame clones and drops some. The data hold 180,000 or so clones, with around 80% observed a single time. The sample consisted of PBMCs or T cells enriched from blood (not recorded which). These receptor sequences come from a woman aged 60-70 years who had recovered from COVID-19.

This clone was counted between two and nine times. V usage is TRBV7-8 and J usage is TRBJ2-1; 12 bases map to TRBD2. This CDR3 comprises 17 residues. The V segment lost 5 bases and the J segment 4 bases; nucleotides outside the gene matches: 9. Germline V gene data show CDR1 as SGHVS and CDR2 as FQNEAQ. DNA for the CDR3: TGTGCCAGCAGCCCTCCTAGCGGGGGGGCAAGATACAATGAGCAGTTCTTC. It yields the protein CASSPPSGGARYNEQFF.

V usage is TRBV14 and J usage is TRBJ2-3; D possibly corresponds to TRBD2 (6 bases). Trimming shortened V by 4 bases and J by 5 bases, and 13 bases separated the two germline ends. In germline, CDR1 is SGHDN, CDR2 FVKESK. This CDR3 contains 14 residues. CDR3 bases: TGTGCCAGCAGCCCTCAGCCCGGGGGAGATACGCAGTATTTT. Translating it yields CASSPQPGGDTQYF.

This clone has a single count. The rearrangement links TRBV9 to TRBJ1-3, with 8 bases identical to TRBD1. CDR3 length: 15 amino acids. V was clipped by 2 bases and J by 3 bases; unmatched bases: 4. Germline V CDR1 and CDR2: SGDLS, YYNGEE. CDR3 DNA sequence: TGTGCCAGCAGCGTCGGACAGGGAAATGGAAACACCATATATTTT. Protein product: CASSVGQGNGNTIYF.

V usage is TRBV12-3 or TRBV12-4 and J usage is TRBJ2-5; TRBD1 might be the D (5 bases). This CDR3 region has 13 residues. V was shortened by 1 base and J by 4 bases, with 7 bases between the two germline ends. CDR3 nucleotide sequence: TGTGCCAGCAGTTTAGGACAGATAGAGACCCAGTACTTC. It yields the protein CASSLGQIETQYF.

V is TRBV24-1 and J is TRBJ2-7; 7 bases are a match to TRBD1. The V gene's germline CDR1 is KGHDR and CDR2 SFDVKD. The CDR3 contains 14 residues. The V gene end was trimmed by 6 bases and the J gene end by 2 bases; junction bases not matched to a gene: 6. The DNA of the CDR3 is TGTGCCACCAGTCCAGGGGGTATTCCCTACGAGCAGTACTTC. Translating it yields CATSPGGIPYEQYF.

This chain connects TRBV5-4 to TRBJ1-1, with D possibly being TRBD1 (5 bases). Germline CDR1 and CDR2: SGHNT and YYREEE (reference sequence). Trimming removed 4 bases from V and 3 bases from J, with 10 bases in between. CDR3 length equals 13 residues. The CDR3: CASSAVRDTEAFF. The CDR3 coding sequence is TGTGCCAGCAGCGCGGTCAGGGACACTGAAGCTTTCTTT.

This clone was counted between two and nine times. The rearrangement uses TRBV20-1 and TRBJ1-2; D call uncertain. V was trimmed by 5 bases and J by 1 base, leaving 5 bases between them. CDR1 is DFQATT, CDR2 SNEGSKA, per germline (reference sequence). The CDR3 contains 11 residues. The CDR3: CSAANNYGYTF. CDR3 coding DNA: TGCAGTGCTGCTAATAACTATGGCTACACCTTC.

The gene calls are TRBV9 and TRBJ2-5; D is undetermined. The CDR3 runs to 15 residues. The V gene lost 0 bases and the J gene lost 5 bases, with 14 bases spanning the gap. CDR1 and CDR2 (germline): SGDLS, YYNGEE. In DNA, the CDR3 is TGTGCCAGCAGCGTAGAGGCCAGGCTCCGGGAGACCCAGTACTTC. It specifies CASSVEARLRETQYF.

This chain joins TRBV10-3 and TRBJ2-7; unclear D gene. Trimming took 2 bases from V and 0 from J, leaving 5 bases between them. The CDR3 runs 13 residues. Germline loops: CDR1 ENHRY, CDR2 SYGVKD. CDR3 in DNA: TGTGCCATCAGTGAGGACATCTCCTACGAGCAGTACTTC. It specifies CAISEDISYEQYF.

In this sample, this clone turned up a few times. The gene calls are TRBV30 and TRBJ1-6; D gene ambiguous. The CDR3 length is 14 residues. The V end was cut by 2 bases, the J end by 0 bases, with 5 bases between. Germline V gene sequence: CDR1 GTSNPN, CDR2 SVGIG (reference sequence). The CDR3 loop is CAWSRSSYNSPLHF. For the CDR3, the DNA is TGTGCCTGGAGTAGGAGCTCCTATAATTCACCCCTCCACTTT. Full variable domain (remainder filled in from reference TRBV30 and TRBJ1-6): SQTIHQWPATLVQPVGSPLSLECTVEGTSNPNLYWYRQAAGRGLQLLFYSVGIGQISSEVPQNLSASRPQDRQFILSSKKLLLSDSGFYLCAWSRSSYNSPLHFGNGTRLTVT.

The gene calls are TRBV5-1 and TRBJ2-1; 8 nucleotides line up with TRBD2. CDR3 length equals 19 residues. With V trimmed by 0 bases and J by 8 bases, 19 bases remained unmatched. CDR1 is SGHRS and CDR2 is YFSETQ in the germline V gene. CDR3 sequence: CASSLVTRGRPPPGDEQFF. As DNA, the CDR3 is TGCGCCAGCAGCTTGGTTACCCGCGGGAGGCCCCCCCCAGGCGATGAGCAGTTCTTC.

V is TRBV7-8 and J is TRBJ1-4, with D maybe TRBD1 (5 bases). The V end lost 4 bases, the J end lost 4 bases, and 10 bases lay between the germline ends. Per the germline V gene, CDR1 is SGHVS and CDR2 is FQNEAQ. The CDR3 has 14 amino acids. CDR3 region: CASSWGVINEKLFF. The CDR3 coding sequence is TGTGCCAGCAGCTGGGGGGTAATTAATGAAAAACTGTTTTTT.

The chain's CDR3 is CASREPGLALGEQFF. Written as DNA, the CDR3 is TGTGCCAGCAGGGAACCGGGACTAGCTTTGGGTGAGCAGTTCTTC. The V gene is TRBV11-2, the J gene TRBJ2-1; TRBD2 matches 9 bases. The CDR3 spans 15 residues. Trimming cost V 6 bases and J 9 bases; bases outside gene matches: 12. Germline V gene sequence: CDR1 SGHAT, CDR2 FQNNGV.

The CDR3 coding sequence is TGCAGCGTTGAAGATCACCCCTTCCAGGGTTATCGCAGAAATGGCTACACCTTC. This sequence encodes CSVEDHPFQGYRRNGYTF. The gene calls are TRBV29-1 and TRBJ1-2; TRBD1 might be the D (5 bases). The germline V gene has CDR1 SQVTM and CDR2 ANQGSEA. This CDR3 has 18 residues. With 0 bases removed from V and 6 bases from J, the gap between germline ends came to 26 bases. The full variable domain, rest sourced from reference TRBV29-1 and TRBJ1-2, is SAVISQKPSRDICQRGTSLTIQCQVDSQVTMMFWYRQQPGQSLTLIATANQGSEATYESGFVIDKFPISRPNLTFSTLTVSNMSPEDSSIYLCSVEDHPFQGYRRNGYTFGSGTRLTVV.

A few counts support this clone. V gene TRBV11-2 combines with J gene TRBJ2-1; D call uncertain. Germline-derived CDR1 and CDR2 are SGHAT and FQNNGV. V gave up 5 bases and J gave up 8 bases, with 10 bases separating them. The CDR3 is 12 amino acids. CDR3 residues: CASSTSRYEQFF. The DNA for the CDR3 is TGTGCCAGCAGCACCTCTAGGTATGAGCAGTTCTTC.

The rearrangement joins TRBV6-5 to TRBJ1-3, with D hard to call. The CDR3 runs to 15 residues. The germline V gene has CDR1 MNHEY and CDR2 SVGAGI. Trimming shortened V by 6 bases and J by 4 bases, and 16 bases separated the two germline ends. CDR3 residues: CASRDPGYIGNTIYF. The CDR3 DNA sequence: TGTGCCAGCAGGGATCCGGGATATATCGGAAACACCATATATTTT.

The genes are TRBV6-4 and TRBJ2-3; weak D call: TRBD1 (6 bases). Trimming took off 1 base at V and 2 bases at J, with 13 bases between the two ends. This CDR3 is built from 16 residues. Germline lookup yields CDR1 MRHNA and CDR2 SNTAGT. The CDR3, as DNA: TGTGCCAGCAGTGACTACGGACAGAGTAACACAGATACGCAGTATTTT. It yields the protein CASSDYGQSNTDTQYF.

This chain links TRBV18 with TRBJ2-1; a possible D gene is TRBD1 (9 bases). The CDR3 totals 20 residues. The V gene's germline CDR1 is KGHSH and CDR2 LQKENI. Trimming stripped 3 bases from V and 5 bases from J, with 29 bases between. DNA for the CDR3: TGTGCCAGCTCACCCGGACAGGGGAGACCTAGCGGGCGAGTACACAATGAGCAGTTCTTC. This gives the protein CASSPGQGRPSGRVHNEQFF.

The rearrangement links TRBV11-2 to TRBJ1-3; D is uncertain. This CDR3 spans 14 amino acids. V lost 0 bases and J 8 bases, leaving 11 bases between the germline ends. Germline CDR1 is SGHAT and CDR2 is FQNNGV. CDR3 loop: CASSLEQPGYTIYF. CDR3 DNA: TGTGCCAGCAGCTTAGAACAACCCGGGTACACCATATATTTT.

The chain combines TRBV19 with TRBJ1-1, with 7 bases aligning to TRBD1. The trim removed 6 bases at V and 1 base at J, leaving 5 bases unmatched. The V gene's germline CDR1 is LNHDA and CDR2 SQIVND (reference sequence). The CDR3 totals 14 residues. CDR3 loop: CASSLTGENTEAFF. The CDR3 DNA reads TGTGCCAGTAGCTTAACAGGGGAGAACACTGAAGCTTTCTTT.

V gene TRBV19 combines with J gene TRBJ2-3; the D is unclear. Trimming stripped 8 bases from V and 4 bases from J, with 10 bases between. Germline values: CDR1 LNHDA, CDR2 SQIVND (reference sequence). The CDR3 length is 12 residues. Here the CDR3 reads CASQSRADTQYF. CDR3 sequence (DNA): TGTGCCAGTCAGTCCCGGGCAGATACGCAGTATTTT.

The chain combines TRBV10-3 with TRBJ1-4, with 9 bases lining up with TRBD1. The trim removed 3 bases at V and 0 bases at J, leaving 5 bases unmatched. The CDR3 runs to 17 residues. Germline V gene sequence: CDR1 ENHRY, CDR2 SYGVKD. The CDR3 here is CAISDGQGKTTNEKLFF. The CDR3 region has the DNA TGTGCCATCAGTGACGGACAGGGGAAAACAACTAATGAAAAACTGTTTTTT.

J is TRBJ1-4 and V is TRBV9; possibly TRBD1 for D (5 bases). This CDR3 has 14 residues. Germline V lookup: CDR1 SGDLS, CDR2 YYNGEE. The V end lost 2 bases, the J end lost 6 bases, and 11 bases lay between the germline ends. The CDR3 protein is CASSVLGADEKLFF. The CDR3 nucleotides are TGTGCCAGCAGCGTGTTAGGGGCGGATGAAAAACTGTTTTTT.

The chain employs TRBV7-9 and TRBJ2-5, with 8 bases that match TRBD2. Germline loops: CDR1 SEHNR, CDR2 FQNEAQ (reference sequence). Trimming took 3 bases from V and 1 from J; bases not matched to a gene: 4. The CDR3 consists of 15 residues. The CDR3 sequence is CASSFWREVQETQYF. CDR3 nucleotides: TGTGCCAGCAGCTTCTGGCGGGAGGTCCAAGAGACCCAGTACTTC.

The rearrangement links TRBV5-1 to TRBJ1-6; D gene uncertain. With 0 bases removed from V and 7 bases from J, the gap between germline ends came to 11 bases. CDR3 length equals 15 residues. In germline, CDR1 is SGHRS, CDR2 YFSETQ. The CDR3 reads CASSLVSPANSPLHF. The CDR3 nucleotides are TGCGCCAGCAGCTTGGTATCCCCTGCGAATTCACCCCTCCACTTT.

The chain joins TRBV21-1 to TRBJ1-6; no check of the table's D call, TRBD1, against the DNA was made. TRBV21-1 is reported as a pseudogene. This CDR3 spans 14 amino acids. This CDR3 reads CASSKDRGGSPLHF. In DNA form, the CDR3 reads TGTGCCAGCAGCAAAGACAGGGGCGGTTCACCCCTCCACTTT.

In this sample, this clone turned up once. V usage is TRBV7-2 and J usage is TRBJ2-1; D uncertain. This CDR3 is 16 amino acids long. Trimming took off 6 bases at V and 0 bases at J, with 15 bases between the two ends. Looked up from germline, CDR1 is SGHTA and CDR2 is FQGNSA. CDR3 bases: TGTGCCAGCAGTCCGTCAAAAGGAGACTCCTACAATGAGCAGTTCTTC. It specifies CASSPSKGDSYNEQFF.

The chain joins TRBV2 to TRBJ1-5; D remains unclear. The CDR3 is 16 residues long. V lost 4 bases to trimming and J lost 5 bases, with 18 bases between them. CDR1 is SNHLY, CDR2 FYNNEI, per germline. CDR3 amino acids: CASSGFGWSTHQPQHF. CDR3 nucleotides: TGTGCCAGCAGTGGGTTCGGGTGGAGCACGCATCAGCCCCAGCATTTT.

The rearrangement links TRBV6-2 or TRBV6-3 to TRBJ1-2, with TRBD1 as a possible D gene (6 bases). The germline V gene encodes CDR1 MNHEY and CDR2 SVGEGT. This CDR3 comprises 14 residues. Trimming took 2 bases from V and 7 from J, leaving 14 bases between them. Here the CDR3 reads CASSYRQGMSGYTF. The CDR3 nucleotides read TGTGCCAGCAGTTACCGGCAGGGGATGTCTGGCTACACCTTC.

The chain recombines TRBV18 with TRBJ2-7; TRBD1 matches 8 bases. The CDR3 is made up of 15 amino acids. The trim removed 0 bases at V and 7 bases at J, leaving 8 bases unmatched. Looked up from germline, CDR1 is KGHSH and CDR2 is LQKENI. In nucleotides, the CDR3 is TGTGCCAGCTCACCACCGGCACAGGGGGTAGAAGAGCAGTACTTC. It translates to CASSPPAQGVEEQYF.

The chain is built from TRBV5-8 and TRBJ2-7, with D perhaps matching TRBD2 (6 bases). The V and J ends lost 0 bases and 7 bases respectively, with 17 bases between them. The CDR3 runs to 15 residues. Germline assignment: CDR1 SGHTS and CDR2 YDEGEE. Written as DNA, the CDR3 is TGTGCCAGCAGCTTGGCTCCGGGAGCGTCGCGGGAGCAGTACTTC. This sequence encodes CASSLAPGASREQYF.

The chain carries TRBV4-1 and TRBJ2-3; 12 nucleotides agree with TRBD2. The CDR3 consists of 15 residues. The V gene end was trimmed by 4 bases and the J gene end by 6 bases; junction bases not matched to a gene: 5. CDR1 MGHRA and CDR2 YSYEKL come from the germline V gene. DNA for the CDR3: TGCGCCAGCAGCCGGACTAGCGGGGCCCCCGATACGCAGTATTTT. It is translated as CASSRTSGAPDTQYF.